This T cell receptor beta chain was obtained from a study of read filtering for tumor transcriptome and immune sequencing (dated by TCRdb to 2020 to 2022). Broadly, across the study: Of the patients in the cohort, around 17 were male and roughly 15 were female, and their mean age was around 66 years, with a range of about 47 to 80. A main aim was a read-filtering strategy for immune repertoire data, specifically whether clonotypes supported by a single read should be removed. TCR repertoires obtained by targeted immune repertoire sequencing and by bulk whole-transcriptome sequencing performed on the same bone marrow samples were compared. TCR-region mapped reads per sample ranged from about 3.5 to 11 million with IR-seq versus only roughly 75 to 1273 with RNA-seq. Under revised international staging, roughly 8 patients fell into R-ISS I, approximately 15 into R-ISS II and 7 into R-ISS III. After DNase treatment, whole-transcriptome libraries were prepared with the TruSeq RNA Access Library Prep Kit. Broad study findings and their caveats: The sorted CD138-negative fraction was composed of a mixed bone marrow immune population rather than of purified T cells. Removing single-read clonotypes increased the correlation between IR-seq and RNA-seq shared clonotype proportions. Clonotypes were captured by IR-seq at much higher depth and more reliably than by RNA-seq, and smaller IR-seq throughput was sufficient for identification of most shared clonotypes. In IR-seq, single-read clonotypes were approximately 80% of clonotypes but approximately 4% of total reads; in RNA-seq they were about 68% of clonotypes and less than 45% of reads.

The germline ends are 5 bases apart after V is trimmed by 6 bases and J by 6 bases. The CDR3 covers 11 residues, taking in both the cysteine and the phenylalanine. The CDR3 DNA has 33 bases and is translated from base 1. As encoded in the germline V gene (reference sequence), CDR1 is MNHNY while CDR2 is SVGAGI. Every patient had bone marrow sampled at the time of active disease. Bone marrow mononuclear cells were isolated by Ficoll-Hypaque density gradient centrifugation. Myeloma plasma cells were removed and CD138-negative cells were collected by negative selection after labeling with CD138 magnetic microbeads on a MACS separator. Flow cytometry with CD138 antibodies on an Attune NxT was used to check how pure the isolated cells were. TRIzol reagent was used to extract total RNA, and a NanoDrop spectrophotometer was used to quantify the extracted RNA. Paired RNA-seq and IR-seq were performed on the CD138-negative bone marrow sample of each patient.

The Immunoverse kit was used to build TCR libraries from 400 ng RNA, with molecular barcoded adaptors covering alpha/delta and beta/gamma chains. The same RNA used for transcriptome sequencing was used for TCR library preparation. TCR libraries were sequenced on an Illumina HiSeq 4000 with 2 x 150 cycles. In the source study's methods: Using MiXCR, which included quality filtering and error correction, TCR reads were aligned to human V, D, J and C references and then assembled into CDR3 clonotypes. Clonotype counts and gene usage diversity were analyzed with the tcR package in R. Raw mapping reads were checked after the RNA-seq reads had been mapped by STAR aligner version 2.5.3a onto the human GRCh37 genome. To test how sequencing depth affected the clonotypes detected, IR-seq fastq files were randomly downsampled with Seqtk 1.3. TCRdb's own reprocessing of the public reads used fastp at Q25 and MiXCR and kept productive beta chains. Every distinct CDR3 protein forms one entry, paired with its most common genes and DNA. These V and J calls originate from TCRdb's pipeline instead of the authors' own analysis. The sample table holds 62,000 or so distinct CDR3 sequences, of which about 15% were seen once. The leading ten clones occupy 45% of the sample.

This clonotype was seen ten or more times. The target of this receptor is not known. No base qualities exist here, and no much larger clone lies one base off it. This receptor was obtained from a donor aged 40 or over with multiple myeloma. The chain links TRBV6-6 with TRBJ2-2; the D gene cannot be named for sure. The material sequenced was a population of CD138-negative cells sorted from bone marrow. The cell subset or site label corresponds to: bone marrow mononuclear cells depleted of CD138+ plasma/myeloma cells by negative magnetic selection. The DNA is TGTGCCAGCAGAAATGCCGGGGAGCTGTTTTTT. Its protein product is CASRNAGELFF.